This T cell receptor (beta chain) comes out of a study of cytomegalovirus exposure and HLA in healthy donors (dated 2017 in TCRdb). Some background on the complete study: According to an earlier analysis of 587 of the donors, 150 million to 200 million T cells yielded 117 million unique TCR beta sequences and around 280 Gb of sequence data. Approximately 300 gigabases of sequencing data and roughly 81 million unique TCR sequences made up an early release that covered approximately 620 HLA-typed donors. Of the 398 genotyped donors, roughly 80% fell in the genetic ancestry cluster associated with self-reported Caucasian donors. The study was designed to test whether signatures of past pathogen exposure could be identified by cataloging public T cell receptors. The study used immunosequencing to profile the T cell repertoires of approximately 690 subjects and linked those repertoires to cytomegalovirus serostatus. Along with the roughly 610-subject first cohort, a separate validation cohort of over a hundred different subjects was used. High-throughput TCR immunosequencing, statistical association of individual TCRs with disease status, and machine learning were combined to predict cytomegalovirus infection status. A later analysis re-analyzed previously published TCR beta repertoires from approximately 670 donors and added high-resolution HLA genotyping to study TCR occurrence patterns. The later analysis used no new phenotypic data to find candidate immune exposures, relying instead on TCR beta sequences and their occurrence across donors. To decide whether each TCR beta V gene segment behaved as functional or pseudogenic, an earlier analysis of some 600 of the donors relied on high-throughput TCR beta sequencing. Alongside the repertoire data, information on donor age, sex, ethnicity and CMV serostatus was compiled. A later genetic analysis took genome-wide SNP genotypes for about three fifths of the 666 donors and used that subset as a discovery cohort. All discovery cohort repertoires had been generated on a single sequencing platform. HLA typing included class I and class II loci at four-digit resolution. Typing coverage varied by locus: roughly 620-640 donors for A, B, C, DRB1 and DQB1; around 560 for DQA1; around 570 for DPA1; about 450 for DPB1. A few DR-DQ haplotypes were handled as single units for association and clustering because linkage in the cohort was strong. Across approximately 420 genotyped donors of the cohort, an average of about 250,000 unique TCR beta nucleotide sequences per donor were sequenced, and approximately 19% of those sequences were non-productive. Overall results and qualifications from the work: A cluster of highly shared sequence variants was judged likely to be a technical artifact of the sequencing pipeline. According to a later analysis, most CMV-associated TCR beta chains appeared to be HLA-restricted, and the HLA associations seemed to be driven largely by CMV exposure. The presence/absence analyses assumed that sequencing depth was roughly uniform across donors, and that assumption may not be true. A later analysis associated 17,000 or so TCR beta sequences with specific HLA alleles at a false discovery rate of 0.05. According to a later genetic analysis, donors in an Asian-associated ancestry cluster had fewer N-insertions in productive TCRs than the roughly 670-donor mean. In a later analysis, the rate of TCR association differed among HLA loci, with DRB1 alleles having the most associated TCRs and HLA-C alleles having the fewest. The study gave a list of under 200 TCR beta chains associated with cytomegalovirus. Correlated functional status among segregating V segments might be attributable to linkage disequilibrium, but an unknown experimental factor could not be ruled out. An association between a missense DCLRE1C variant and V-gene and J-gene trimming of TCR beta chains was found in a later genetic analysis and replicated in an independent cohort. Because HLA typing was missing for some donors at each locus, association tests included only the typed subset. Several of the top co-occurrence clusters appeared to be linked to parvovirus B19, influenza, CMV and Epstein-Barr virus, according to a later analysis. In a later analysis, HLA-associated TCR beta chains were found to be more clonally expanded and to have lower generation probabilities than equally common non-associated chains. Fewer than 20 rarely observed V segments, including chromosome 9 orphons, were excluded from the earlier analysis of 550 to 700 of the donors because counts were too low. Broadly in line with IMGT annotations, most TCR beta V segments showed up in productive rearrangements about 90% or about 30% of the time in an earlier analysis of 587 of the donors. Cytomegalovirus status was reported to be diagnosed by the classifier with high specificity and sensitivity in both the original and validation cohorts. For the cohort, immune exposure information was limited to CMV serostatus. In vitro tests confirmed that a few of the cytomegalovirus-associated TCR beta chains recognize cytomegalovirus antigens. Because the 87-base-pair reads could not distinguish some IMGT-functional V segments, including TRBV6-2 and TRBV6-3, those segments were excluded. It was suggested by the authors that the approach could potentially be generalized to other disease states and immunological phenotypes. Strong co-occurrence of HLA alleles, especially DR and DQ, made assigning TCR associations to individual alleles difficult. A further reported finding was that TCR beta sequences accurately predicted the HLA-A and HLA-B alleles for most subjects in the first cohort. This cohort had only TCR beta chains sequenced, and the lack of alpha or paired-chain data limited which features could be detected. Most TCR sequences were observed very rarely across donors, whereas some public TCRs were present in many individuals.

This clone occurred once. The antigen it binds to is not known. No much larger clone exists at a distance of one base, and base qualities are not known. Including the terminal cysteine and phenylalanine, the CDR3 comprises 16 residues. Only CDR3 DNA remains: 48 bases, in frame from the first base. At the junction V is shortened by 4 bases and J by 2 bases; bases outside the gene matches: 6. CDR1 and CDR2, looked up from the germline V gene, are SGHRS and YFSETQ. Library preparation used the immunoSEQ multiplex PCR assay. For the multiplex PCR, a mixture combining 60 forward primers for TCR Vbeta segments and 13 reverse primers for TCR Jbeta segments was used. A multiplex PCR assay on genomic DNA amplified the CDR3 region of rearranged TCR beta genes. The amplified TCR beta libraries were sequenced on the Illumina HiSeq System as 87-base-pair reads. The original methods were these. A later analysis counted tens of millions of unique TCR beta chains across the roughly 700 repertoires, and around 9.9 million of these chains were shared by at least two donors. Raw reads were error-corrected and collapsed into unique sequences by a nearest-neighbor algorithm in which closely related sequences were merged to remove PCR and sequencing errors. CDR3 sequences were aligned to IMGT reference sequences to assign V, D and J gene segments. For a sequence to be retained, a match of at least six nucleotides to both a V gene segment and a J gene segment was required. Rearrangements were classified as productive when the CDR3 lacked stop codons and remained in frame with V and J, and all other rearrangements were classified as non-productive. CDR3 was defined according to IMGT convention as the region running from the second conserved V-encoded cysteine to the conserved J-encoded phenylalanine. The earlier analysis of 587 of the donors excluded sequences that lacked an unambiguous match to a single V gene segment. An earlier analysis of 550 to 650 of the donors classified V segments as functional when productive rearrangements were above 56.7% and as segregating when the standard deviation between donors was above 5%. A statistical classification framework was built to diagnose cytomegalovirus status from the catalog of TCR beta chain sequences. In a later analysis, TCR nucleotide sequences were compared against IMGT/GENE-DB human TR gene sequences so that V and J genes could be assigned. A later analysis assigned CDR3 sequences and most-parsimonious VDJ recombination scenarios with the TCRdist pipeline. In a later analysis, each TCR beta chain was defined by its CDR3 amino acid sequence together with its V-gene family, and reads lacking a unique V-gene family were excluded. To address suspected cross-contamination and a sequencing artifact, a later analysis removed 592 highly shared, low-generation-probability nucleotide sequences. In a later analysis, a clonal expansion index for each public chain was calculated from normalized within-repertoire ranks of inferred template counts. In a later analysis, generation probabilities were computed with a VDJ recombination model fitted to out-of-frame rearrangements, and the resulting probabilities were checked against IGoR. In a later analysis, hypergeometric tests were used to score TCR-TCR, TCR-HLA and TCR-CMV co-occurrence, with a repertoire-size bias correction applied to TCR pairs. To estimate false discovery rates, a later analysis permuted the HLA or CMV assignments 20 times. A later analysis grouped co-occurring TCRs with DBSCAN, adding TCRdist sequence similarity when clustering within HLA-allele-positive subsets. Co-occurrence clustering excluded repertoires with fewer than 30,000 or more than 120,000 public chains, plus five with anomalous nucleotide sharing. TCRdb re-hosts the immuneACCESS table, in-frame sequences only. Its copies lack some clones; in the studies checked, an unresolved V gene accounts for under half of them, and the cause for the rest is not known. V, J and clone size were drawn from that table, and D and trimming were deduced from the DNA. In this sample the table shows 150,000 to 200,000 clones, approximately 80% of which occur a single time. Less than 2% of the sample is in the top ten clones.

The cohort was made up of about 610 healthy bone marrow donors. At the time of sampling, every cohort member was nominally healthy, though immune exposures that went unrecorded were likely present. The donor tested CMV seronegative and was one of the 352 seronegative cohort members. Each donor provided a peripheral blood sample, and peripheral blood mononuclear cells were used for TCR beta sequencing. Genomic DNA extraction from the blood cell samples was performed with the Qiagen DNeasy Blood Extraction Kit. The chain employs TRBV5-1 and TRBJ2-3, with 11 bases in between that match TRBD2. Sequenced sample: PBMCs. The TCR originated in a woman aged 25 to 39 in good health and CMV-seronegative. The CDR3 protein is CASSLTSGGFTDTQYF. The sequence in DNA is TGCGCCAGCAGCCTCACTAGCGGGGGATTCACAGATACGCAGTATTTT. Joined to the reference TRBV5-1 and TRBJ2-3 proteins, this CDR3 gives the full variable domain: KAGVTQTPRYLIKTRGQQVTLSCSPISGHRSVSWYQQTPGQGLQFLFEYFSETQRNKGNFPGRFSGRQFSNSRSEMNVSTLELGDSALYLCASSLTSGGFTDTQYFGPGTRLTVL.